This T cell receptor (beta chain) was found in a study of T cell changes during pregnancy in multiple sclerosis. This CDR3 is 14 amino acids long. Unmatched junction bases numbered 4, after V lost 2 bases and J lost 3 bases. Per germline, CDR1 SGHDT and CDR2 YYEEEE. The assay was immunoSEQ multiplex PCR, and TCRdb's table has in-frame clones only and misses some. This table holds tens of thousands of clones, roughly 84% found once. The receptor comes from a female donor with multiple sclerosis, enrolled in a pregnancy study. The chain joins TRBV5-6 to TRBJ2-7, with 8 bases identical to TRBD1. This material consisted of CD8+ T cells from peripheral blood mononuclear cells, taken after pregnancy. The CDR3 region is CASSFPDRDYEQYF. The CDR3 DNA follows: TGTGCCAGCAGCTTCCCGGACAGGGACTACGAGCAGTACTTC.